The 3 T cell receptor beta chains reported below all come from one sample, sequenced in a study of T cell repertoires in cytomegalovirus infection. TCRdb reprocessed the reads via MiXCR and lists one record per CDR3 protein. Of under 800,000 distinct CDR3 sequences listed, 20% to 25% are singletons. Sequenced sample: CD8+ T cells from PBMCs. The receptors originated from a human donor in good health (CMV status not recorded). Some clones in this sample may be carry-over from other donors' samples.

The rearrangement joins TRBV6-6 to TRBJ2-2; maybe TRBD2 (6 bases). The germline V and J ends were trimmed by 0 bases and 4 bases, with 12 bases remaining between them. The germline CDR1 and CDR2 sequences are MNHNY and SVGAGI (reference sequence). The CDR3 covers 16 residues. The chain's CDR3 is CASSYSTGDPTGELFF. CDR3 nucleotides: TGTGCCAGCAGTTACTCTACGGGGGACCCCACCGGGGAGCTGTTTTTT.

This sequence joins TRBV20-1 and TRBJ1-1; D is unclear. The CDR3 is 11 amino acids. The germline gives CDR1 DFQATT, CDR2 SNEGSKA (reference sequence). V was trimmed by 1 base and J by 9 bases, leaving 9 bases between them. CDR3 nucleotides: TGCAGTGCTAGAGTCGTCCCCCAAGCTTTCTTT. Amino acids: CSARVVPQAFF.

The genes are TRBV15 and TRBJ2-1, with TRBD2 matching 9 bases. This CDR3 is built from 16 residues. V shed 0 bases and J 9 bases; nucleotides not matched to a gene: 9. CDR1 LNHNV and CDR2 YYDKDF come from the germline V gene (reference sequence). CDR3 in DNA: TGTGCCACCAGCAGAGATCGGGGCGGGGGGGAAGGTGAGCAGTTCTTC. Translating gives CATSRDRGGGEGEQFF.